The 8 T cell receptor beta chains below all came from one sample that was sequenced in a study of PD-L1 blockade in urothelial cancer. The assay was immunoSEQ multiplex PCR, and TCRdb's table has in-frame clones only and misses some. The repertoire holds some 120,000 clones, roughly 86% seen once, with about 2.4% in the top ten. The time point: peripheral blood 6 weeks after treatment start. The sequencing used PBMCs, collected around atezolizumab (anti-PD-L1) treatment. These receptors originate from a man aged 50 to 60 with urothelial cancer.

The chain joins TRBV6-6 to TRBJ2-7, with 7 bases matching TRBD1. CDR1 MNHNY and CDR2 SVGAGI come from the germline V gene (reference sequence). V shed 4 bases and J 2 bases; nucleotides not matched to a gene: 5. The CDR3 contains 14 residues. The CDR3 loop is CASSSWDRPYEQYF. The CDR3 coding sequence is TGTGCCAGCAGTTCCTGGGACAGACCCTACGAGCAGTACTTC.

The V and J genes are TRBV19 and TRBJ2-2; TRBD2 aligns across 11 bases. The CDR3 loop spans 16 amino acids. Per the germline V gene, CDR1 is LNHDA and CDR2 is SQIVND (reference sequence). J lost 5 bases, V lost 6 bases, and 8 bases had no gene match. The CDR3 here is CASSLLAGVDTGELFF. The CDR3 region has the DNA TGTGCCAGTAGCCTACTAGCGGGAGTTGATACCGGGGAGCTGTTTTTT.

This sequence joins TRBV6-1 and TRBJ2-3; TRBD2 matches 8 bases. The J segment lost 2 bases and the V segment lost 0 bases, leaving 10 bases of the junction unmatched. CDR1 is MNHNS and CDR2 is SASEGT in the germline V gene. CDR3 length equals 18 residues. For the CDR3, the DNA is TGTGCCAGCAGTGAAGCAGGACTAGCTGGGATACTCACAGATACGCAGTATTTT. This encodes CASSEAGLAGILTDTQYF.

V usage is TRBV29-1 and J usage is TRBJ2-7; perhaps TRBD1 as D (5 bases). The CDR3 totals 12 residues. Per germline, CDR1 SQVTM and CDR2 ANQGSEA. The V end was cut by 8 bases, the J end by 1 base, with 12 bases between. CDR3 region: CSSRTSSYEQYF. CDR3 DNA sequence: TGCAGCTCTCGGACATCTTCCTACGAGCAGTACTTC.

The chain carries TRBV5-1 and TRBJ2-7; TRBD1 matches 11 bases. The J segment lost 2 bases and the V segment lost 4 bases, leaving 5 bases of the junction unmatched. The CDR3 spans 15 residues. Germline assignment: CDR1 SGHRS and CDR2 YFSETQ. The CDR3: CASSRDRGSPYEQYF. CDR3 in DNA: TGCGCCAGCAGCCGGGACAGGGGGTCGCCCTACGAGCAGTACTTC.

This clone was seen more than once but under ten times. This chain connects TRBV9 to TRBJ2-3, with 8 bases aligning to TRBD2. The germline gives CDR1 SGDLS, CDR2 YYNGEE. CDR3 length equals 15 residues. The ends lost 0 bases at V and 4 bases at J; junction bases unmatched: 4. The CDR3 DNA follows: TGTGCCAGCAGCGTAGAACTAGCGGAGTCAGATACGCAGTATTTT. Protein sequence: CASSVELAESDTQYF.

Here the CDR3 reads CASSLGQAGYTGELFF. CDR3 in DNA: TGTGCCAGCAGCTTAGGGCAAGCGGGCTACACCGGGGAGCTGTTTTTT. The chain uses TRBV7-2 and TRBJ2-2; D possibly corresponds to TRBD2 (6 bases). V was clipped by 1 base and J by 3 bases, with 12 bases between them. Germline CDR1 and CDR2: SGHTA and FQGNSA. This CDR3 is 16 amino acids long.

V gene TRBV5-4 combines with J gene TRBJ1-2; D unresolved. Germline V CDR1 and CDR2: SGHNT, YYREEE (reference sequence). CDR3 length equals 12 residues. The V end was cut by 0 bases, the J end by 7 bases, with 7 bases between. CDR3 sequence (DNA): TGTGCCAGCAGCTTGGAGGAGGTTGGCTACACCTTC. Its translation: CASSLEEVGYTF.